A single sample gave rise to the 20 T cell receptor beta chains below, sequenced in a study of blood T cells in healthy people across ages. Using a J-beta primer mix together with a sample-barcoded 5' primer, a second PCR was run for roughly 6 to 12 cycles. TCRdb called the 5' RACE reads again in MiXCR, with one record for every CDR3 protein. This repertoire shows more than 650,000 distinct CDR3 sequences, 20% to 25% found once; its top ten account for around 22%. Sequences were obtained from blood. The source is a man between 65 and 85 years old in good health.

This clonotype was detected only a few times. The rearrangement uses TRBV20-1 and TRBJ1-5; 7 bases match TRBD1. Germline loops: CDR1 DFQATT, CDR2 SNEGSKA (reference sequence). Losses at the gene ends were 6 bases for V and 1 base for J; bases not matched to a gene: 9. This CDR3 region has 15 residues. The DNA of the CDR3 is TGCAGTGCCCAACAGGGGAGGGTAAGCAATCAGCCCCAGCATTTT. Translation: CSAQQGRVSNQPQHF.

With regard to this clonotype: This may be a read error, as it is one base from a much larger clone. The chain carries TRBV20-1 and TRBJ2-7; perhaps TRBD2 as D (5 bases). This CDR3 has 13 residues. V gave up 0 bases and J gave up 6 bases, with 12 bases separating them. The germline CDR1 and CDR2 sequences are DFQATT and SNEGSKA (reference sequence). The CDR3 region is CSARERVVLEQYF. CDR3 DNA: TGCAGTGCTAGAGAGCGGGTAGTGCTCGAGCAGTACTTC.

The V gene is TRBV23-1, the J gene TRBJ2-4; the D gene is possibly TRBD1 (6 bases). TRBV23-1 is classed as an ORF, of uncertain function. This CDR3 contains 17 residues. V lost 2 bases to trimming and J lost 2 bases, with 16 bases between them. CDR3 protein: CASSQALGARSKNIQYF. Written as DNA, the CDR3 is TGCGCCAGCAGTCAAGCCTTGGGGGCAAGGTCCAAAAACATTCAGTACTTC.

V usage is TRBV29-1 and J usage is TRBJ2-1; 8 bases are shared with TRBD2. CDR3 length: 13 amino acids. J was trimmed by 7 bases and V by 6 bases; bases with no gene match: 8. Germline V gene data show CDR1 as SQVTM and CDR2 as ANQGSEA. The CDR3: CSVGTRVSNEQFF. In DNA, the CDR3 is TGCAGCGTCGGGACTAGAGTATCGAATGAGCAGTTCTTC.

This CDR3 is CASSYGRVQETQYF. CDR3 DNA sequence: TGTGCCAGCAGTTACGGCCGAGTTCAAGAGACCCAGTACTTC. The gene calls are TRBV28 and TRBJ2-5, with D unresolved. The CDR3 sequence is 14 residues long. CDR1 is MDHEN, CDR2 SYDVKM, per germline. The germline V and J ends were trimmed by 4 bases and 2 bases, with 11 bases remaining between them.

The CDR3 here is CASSPPGQGGYEQYF. The CDR3 region has the DNA TGTGCCAGCTCACCTCCGGGACAGGGAGGGTACGAGCAGTACTTC. The chain recombines TRBV18 with TRBJ2-5; 9 nucleotides line up with TRBD1. The end of the DNA is better explained by TRBJ2-7, so the J call may be wrong. Per germline, CDR1 KGHSH and CDR2 LQKENI. The CDR3 has 15 amino acids.

The chain uses TRBV12-3 or TRBV12-4 and TRBJ1-2; possibly TRBD1 for D (6 bases). The CDR3 runs 14 residues. Trimming left V 6 bases short and J 7 bases short, with 18 bases between. CDR3 sequence: CASSQGQGWGGYTF. The DNA for the CDR3 is TGTGCCAGCAGCCAGGGGCAGGGATGGGGTGGCTACACCTTC.

The chain joins TRBV11-1 to TRBJ2-7; 7 positions match TRBD1. CDR1 and CDR2 (germline): SGHAT, FQDESV (reference sequence). There are 17 residues in the CDR3. After removal of 1 base from V and 1 base from J, the junction contained 10 bases not matched to a gene. The DNA of the CDR3 is TGTGCCAGCAGCTTAGGTGGGGGACAGCCCTTATCCTACGAGCAGTACTTC. Its protein product is CASSLGGGQPLSYEQYF.

The table lists this clonotype with a few counts. The genes are TRBV7-9 and TRBJ2-2, with 7 nucleotides matching TRBD1. The J segment lost 0 bases and the V segment lost 11 bases, leaving 6 bases of the junction unmatched. Germline V CDR1 and CDR2: SEHNR, FQNEAQ (reference sequence). The CDR3 covers 14 residues. The CDR3 sequence is CAGMTGTNTGELFF. The CDR3 bases are TGTGCCGGCATGACAGGGACGAACACCGGGGAGCTGTTTTTT.

This clonotype has more than one count but fewer than ten. The chain uses TRBV9 and TRBJ2-1; 7 bases agree with TRBD2. The CDR3 has 15 amino acids. After removal of 0 bases from V and 5 bases from J, the junction contained 5 bases not matched to a gene. Germline V gene data show CDR1 as SGDLS and CDR2 as YYNGEE. The CDR3 spells CASSVGTSVDNEQFF. The CDR3, as DNA: TGTGCCAGCAGCGTAGGGACTAGTGTGGACAATGAGCAGTTCTTC.

The chain joins TRBV7-8 to TRBJ2-7; TRBD2 agrees at 7 bases. The end of the DNA fits TRBJ2-5 better, so the J call may be wrong. Germline V gene data show CDR1 as SGHVS and CDR2 as FQNEAQ. The CDR3 spans 15 residues. The CDR3 spells CASSPSGQGEETQYF. The CDR3 DNA follows: TGTGCCAGCAGCCCTAGCGGCCAGGGTGAAGAGACCCAGTACTTC.

V gene TRBV3-1 combines with J gene TRBJ2-7, with TRBD2 as a possible D gene (6 bases). This CDR3 region has 16 residues. Germline CDR1 is LGHDT and CDR2 is YNNKEL (reference sequence). The V end lost 0 bases, the J end lost 4 bases, and 16 bases lay between the germline ends. DNA of the CDR3: TGTGCCAGCAGCCAAGATCTGCGGGGCCTCTCGTACGAGCAGTACTTC. It yields the protein CASSQDLRGLSYEQYF.

This clonotype came up once. The rearrangement uses TRBV19 and TRBJ2-5; the D is unclear. This CDR3 has 13 amino acids. Trimming left V 1 base short and J 1 base short, with 4 bases between. Germline V lookup: CDR1 LNHDA, CDR2 SQIVND (reference sequence). CDR3 sequence: CASSIGPQETQYF. The DNA for the CDR3 is TGTGCCAGTAGTATAGGCCCCCAAGAGACCCAGTACTTC.

This chain joins TRBV9 and TRBJ1-2, with no clear D. The CDR3 length is 13 residues. Germline CDR1 SGDLS, CDR2 YYNGEE. The V gene lost 0 bases and the J gene lost 6 bases, with 9 bases spanning the gap. The CDR3 DNA reads as TGTGCCAGCAGCGTAGGGACGGAGGATGGCTACACCTTC. Translating gives CASSVGTEDGYTF.

The count of this clonotype is one. The J gene is TRBJ1-4, the V gene TRBV19; a possible D gene is TRBD1 (5 bases). The V end lost 10 bases, the J end lost 3 bases, and 12 bases lay between the germline ends. Per germline, CDR1 LNHDA and CDR2 SQIVND (reference sequence). The CDR3 is 13 amino acids. The CDR3 nucleotides are TGTGCCACCCGACAGTATTCTAATGAAAAACTGTTTTTT. Protein product: CATRQYSNEKLFF.

The V gene is TRBV20-1, the J gene TRBJ2-3, with TRBD1 matching over 7 bases. V lost 6 bases to trimming and J lost 1 base; unmatched junction nucleotides: 7. CDR3 length: 14 amino acids. CDR1 and CDR2 from the germline V gene are DFQATT and SNEGSKA (reference sequence). CDR3 sequence reads: CSALKDRRTDTQYF. Written as DNA, the CDR3 is TGCAGTGCCCTAAAGGACAGGCGCACAGATACGCAGTATTTT.

The chain joins TRBV25-1 to TRBJ2-5; D may be TRBD2 (5 bases). With 2 bases removed from V and 5 bases from J, the gap between germline ends came to 15 bases. Germline V lookup: CDR1 MGHDK, CDR2 SYGVNS. This CDR3 contains 15 residues. CDR3 in amino acids: CASSEGQTRGETQYF. The CDR3 nucleotides are TGTGCCAGCAGTGAAGGGCAAACTCGGGGTGAGACCCAGTACTTC.

The V and J genes are TRBV2 and TRBJ2-3; 8 nucleotides match TRBD1. J gave up 3 bases and V 6 bases, and 8 bases lay outside the gene matches. The CDR3 extends over 15 amino acids. Germline V gives CDR1 SNHLY, CDR2 FYNNEI. The chain's CDR3 is CASRDPGQVTDTQYF. The DNA for the CDR3 is TGTGCCAGCAGAGATCCGGGACAGGTGACAGATACGCAGTATTTT.

This clonotype was seen more than once but under ten times. V gene TRBV5-1 combines with J gene TRBJ2-3; D uncertain. This CDR3 has 13 amino acids. Per the germline V gene, CDR1 is SGHRS and CDR2 is YFSETQ. With 6 bases removed from V and 0 bases from J, the gap between germline ends came to 8 bases. In nucleotides, the CDR3 is TGCGCCAGCACCGAGACAAGCACAGATACGCAGTATTTT. Its protein product is CASTETSTDTQYF.

This clonotype was seen a handful of times. The V and J genes are TRBV12-3 or TRBV12-4 and TRBJ1-2; D unresolved. Trimming shortened V by 7 bases and J by 2 bases, and 17 bases separated the two germline ends. The CDR3 contains 15 residues. This CDR3 is CASTSRTFSNYGYTF. CDR3 bases: TGTGCCAGCACCTCAAGGACCTTCTCAAACTATGGCTACACCTTC.